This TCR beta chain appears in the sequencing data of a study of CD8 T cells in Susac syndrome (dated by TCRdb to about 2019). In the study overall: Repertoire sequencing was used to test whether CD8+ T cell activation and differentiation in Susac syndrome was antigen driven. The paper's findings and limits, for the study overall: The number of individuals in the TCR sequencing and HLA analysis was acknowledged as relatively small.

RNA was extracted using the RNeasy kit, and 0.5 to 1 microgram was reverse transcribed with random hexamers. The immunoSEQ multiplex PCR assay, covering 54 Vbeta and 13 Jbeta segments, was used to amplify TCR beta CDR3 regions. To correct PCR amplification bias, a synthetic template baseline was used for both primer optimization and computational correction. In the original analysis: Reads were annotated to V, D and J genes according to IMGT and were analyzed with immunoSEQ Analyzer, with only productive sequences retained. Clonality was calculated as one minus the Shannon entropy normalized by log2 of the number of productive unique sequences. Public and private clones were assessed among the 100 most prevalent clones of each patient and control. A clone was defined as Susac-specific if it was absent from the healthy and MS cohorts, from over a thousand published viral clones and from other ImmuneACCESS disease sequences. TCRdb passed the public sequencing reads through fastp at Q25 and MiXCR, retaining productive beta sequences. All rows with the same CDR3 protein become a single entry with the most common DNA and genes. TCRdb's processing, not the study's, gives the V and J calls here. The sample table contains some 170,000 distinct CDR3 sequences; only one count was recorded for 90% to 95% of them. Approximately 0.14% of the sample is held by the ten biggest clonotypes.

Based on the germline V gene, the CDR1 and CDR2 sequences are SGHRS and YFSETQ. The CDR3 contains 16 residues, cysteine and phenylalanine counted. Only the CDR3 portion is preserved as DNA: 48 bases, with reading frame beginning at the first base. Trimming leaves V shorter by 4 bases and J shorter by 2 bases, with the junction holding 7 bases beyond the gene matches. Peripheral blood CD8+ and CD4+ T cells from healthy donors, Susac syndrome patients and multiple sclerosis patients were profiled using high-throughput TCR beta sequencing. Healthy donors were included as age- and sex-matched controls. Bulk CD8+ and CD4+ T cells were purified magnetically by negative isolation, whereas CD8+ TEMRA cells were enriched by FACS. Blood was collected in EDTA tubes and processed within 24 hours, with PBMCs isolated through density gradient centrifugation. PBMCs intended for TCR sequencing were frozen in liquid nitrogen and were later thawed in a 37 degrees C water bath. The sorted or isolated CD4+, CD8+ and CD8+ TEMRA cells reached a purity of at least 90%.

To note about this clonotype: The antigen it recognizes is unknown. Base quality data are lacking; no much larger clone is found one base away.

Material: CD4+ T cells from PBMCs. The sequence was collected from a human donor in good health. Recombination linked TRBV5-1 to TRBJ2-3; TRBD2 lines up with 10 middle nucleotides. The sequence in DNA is TGCGCCAGCAGCAAGGGACTAGCGTCGCCCACAGATACGCAGTATTTT. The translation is CASSKGLASPTDTQYF.